Listed here is a single TCR beta chain. Its antigen is currently unknown. The data were produced by immunoSEQ multiplex PCR, yet TCRdb's version contains in-frame clones alone and is incomplete. The top ten clones hold less than 0.3% of a sample with 25,000 to 40,000 clones, around 74% of them seen once. Trimming removed 8 bases from V and 16 bases from J; junction bases left unmatched: 12. The CDR3 length is 13 residues. Germline CDR1 reads MNHEY; CDR2 reads SVGAGI. These data belong to a study of STAT5B mutations in CD4+ large granular lymphocyte leukemia. As for the study in general: The CDR3 'QG' motif was associated with a particular HLA allele among healthy donors. General observations from the study: Patient CD4-sorted repertoires looked more clonal than healthy CD4+ repertoires, even without putative leukemic clones. Approximately 25% of private leukemic clonotypes occurred rarely in other patients' non-leukemic repertoires.

The specimen was CD4+ T cells from blood buffy coats. This TCR was recovered from a human donor in good health. V usage is TRBV6-5 and J usage is TRBJ2-1; 12 bases fit TRBD2. CDR3 bases: TGTGCCAGCGGGAAGACTAGCGGGAGAGACCCCTTCTTC. Translated, it gives CASGKTSGRDPFF.